The T cell receptor beta chain described here comes from a study of blood T cell repertoires in COVID-19. Study-level information: From the United States, Italy and Spain came samples of acute and convalescent COVID-19. T cells, B-cell-depleted T cells, or PBMCs supplied cDNA or gDNA.

In the original processing: Researchers report that nucleated cell counts were estimated from reference gene primer amplification. Clones were sequenced by immunoSEQ multiplex PCR, and TCRdb holds only the in-frame ones, with some missing. That table is the source of V, J and clone size, and D and trimming were worked out from the DNA. The sample carries 280,000 or so clones, 89% recorded once. Germline CDR1 reads LNHNV; CDR2 reads YYDKDF (reference sequence). The CDR3 runs 14 residues. Trimming cost V 4 bases and J 3 bases, with 12 bases left between them. Sequenced: peripheral blood. The TCR was taken from a woman aged 60 to 75 with acute or convalescent COVID-19. The chain joins TRBV15 to TRBJ1-2; a weak D match, TRBD1 (6 bases). CDR3 region: CATSTVRQDYGYTF. For the CDR3, the DNA is TGTGCCACCAGCACTGTGAGACAGGACTATGGCTACACCTTC.